The rows below give T cell receptor beta chains drawn from one sample of a study of blood T cell repertoires in COVID-19. Clones were sequenced by immunoSEQ multiplex PCR, and TCRdb holds only the in-frame ones, with some missing. The profile shows 130,000 to 150,000 clones, around nine tenths of them singletons. Source material: PBMCs or T cells enriched from blood (not recorded which). Every receptor here comes from a woman in her twenties or thirties with acute COVID-19. CDR3s include the opening cysteine and the closing phenylalanine or tryptophan.

CDR3 protein	V gene	J gene
CASSQDRGTGGSEQYF	TRBV4-3	TRBJ2-7
CASSLTGSVVYEQYF	TRBV28	TRBJ2-7
CASSLTSGVITDTQYF	TRBV7-8	TRBJ2-3
CASTRYGLETQYF	TRBV2	TRBJ2-5
CASSLPGFPLHF	TRBV12-3/TRBV12-4	TRBJ1-6
CASKAPGDTGELFF	TRBV28	TRBJ2-2
CATSRDWDRGPDEKLFF	TRBV15	TRBJ1-4
CASSQGTGGRMNTEAFF	TRBV4-3	TRBJ1-1
CASSPPKGHSYEQYF	TRBV18	TRBJ2-7
CASGDRGYVTTNEKLFF	TRBV28	TRBJ1-4
CASSQEVAGSSYEQYF	TRBV3-1/TRBV3-2	TRBJ2-7
CAWTPPLGLAGNSYNEQFF	TRBV30	TRBJ2-1
CASSAHMTGVGSPLHF	TRBV9	TRBJ1-6
CSVRPLAGISYEQYF	TRBV29-1	TRBJ2-7
CASSLSSGRAYEQYF	TRBV27	TRBJ2-7
CASSPISTSGSFEQYF	TRBV27	TRBJ2-7
CASSQETSGYYNEQFF	TRBV4-3	TRBJ2-1
CASSLTPRPEQYF	TRBV12-3/TRBV12-4	TRBJ2-7
CASSPNRESTDTQYF	TRBV28	TRBJ2-3
CASSLDRGWQETQYF	TRBV7-2	TRBJ2-5
CAWASGRVLFF	TRBV30	TRBJ2-7